A selection of T cell receptor beta chains follows, all from one sample in a study of cytomegalovirus exposure and HLA in healthy donors. Generated by immunoSEQ multiplex PCR, the TCRdb table keeps only in-frame clones and is missing some. The sample lists just over 150,000 clones; 70% to 85% were seen once. The specimen sequenced was PBMCs. Receptors were obtained from a woman aged 45-60 years in good health and CMV-seropositive. CDR3s include the opening cysteine and the closing phenylalanine or tryptophan. Fields, in order: J gene, clone size, D gene, V gene, CDR3 DNA, CDR3 protein. D genes are given only for firm matches. Size values are once, few and many counts, or a class for expanded clones, and some rows have none.

J: TRBJ2-7; size: NA; D: TRBD1; V: TRBV19; DNA: TGTGCCAGTAGAGGGACAGGGGAATCCTACGAGCAGTACTTC; CDR3: CASRGTGESYEQYF
J: TRBJ1-3; size: NA; D: TRBD1; V: TRBV7-7; DNA: TGTGCCAGCAGCGAGGGACAGGGGCCCGGAAACACCATATATTTT; CDR3: CASSEGQGPGNTIYF
J: TRBJ1-1; size: NA; D: TRBD1; V: TRBV6-6; DNA: TGTGCCAGCAGTCGACAGGGGGCGGGCACTGAAGCTTTCTTT; CDR3: CASSRQGAGTEAFF
J: TRBJ2-1; size: NA; D: NA; V: TRBV9; DNA: TGTGCCAGCAGCTCAAGGGGCAGCAACAATGAGCAGTTCTTC; CDR3: CASSSRGSNNEQFF
J: TRBJ1-4; size: NA; D: NA; V: TRBV7-2; DNA: TGTGCCAGCAGCCCCGAGGCAGGGAGGAATGAAAAACTGTTTTTT; CDR3: CASSPEAGRNEKLFF
J: TRBJ2-7; size: NA; D: NA; V: TRBV11-2; DNA: TGTGCCAGCAGCCCCCTTAACGAGCAGTACTTC; CDR3: CASSPLNEQYF
J: TRBJ2-7; size: NA; D: NA; V: TRBV7-9; DNA: TGTTCCAGCAGCTCAACAGGGCCTACCTACGAGCAGTACTTC; CDR3: CSSSSTGPTYEQYF
J: TRBJ2-7; size: NA; D: NA; V: TRBV15; DNA: TGTGCCACCAGCAGAGATAATAGACTCTACGAGCAGTACTTC; CDR3: CATSRDNRLYEQYF
J: TRBJ2-4; size: NA; D: TRBD2; V: TRBV9; DNA: TGTGCCAGCAGCGTAGCCGGGGGGGGACTTAAAAACATTCAGTACTTC; CDR3: CASSVAGGGLKNIQYF
J: TRBJ1-1; size: few; D: TRBD1; V: TRBV5-1; DNA: TGCGCCAGCAGCATCAGGACAGGGATCGCCCACATGAACACTGAAGCTTTCTTT; CDR3: CASSIRTGIAHMNTEAFF
J: TRBJ2-1; size: NA; D: TRBD2; V: TRBV29-1; DNA: TGCAGCGTTGCAGCGGGGCTAGGCAATGAGCAGTTCTTC; CDR3: CSVAAGLGNEQFF
J: TRBJ2-7; size: NA; D: TRBD2; V: TRBV27; DNA: TGTGCCAGCAGTTTAATGGGGGGGGCCTACGAGCAGTACTTC; CDR3: CASSLMGGAYEQYF
J: TRBJ2-1; size: NA; D: NA; V: TRBV27; DNA: TGTGCCAGCACCCTAGGCGCTCCAGGGGTTAATGAGCAGTTCTTC; CDR3: CASTLGAPGVNEQFF
J: TRBJ2-7; size: NA; D: TRBD1; V: TRBV14; DNA: TGTGCCAGCAGCCGCTGGACAGGGGGTGGGGACGAGCAGTACTTC; CDR3: CASSRWTGGGDEQYF
J: TRBJ1-6; size: NA; D: NA; V: TRBV2; DNA: TGTGCCAGCAGTGACTTGCCCCGGGGAACTTCACCCCTCCACTTT; CDR3: CASSDLPRGTSPLHF
J: TRBJ2-2; size: NA; D: NA; V: TRBV5-1; DNA: TGCGCCAGCAGCTTGGACACCGCGAACACCGGGGAGCTGTTTTTT; CDR3: CASSLDTANTGELFF
J: TRBJ2-1; size: NA; D: TRBD1; V: TRBV6-5; DNA: TGTGCCAGTTATCGCCGACAGGGGGCCTCCAATGAGCAGTTCTTC; CDR3: CASYRRQGASNEQFF
J: TRBJ1-2; size: NA; D: NA; V: TRBV7-2; DNA: TGTGCCAGCAGCTTAGAGGACACAGATGGCTACACCTTC; CDR3: CASSLEDTDGYTF
J: TRBJ1-2; size: NA; D: NA; V: TRBV7-9; DNA: TGTGCCAGCAGTTTAACCGGCGGTGGCTACACCTTC; CDR3: CASSLTGGGYTF
J: TRBJ2-1; size: NA; D: NA; V: TRBV7-3; DNA: TGTGCCAGCAGCAGGACTCTCGGTGAGCAGTTCTTC; CDR3: CASSRTLGEQFF
J: TRBJ1-4; size: NA; D: TRBD1; V: TRBV4-3; DNA: TGCGCCAGCAGCCAAGAGAGGGGGCGTTATGAAAAACTGTTTTTT; CDR3: CASSQERGRYEKLFF
J: TRBJ2-1; size: NA; D: TRBD2; V: TRBV7-3; DNA: TGTGCCAGCAGCTCCGGGACTAGCGAACCCAATGAGCAGTTCTTC; CDR3: CASSSGTSEPNEQFF
J: TRBJ2-7; size: NA; D: TRBD1; V: TRBV27; DNA: TGTGCCAGCAGGGTGGGACAGGGAGCGGGCTACGAGCAGTACTTC; CDR3: CASRVGQGAGYEQYF
J: TRBJ1-6; size: NA; D: TRBD1; V: TRBV19; DNA: TGTGCCAGTAGATCAGACAGGGGGAATTCACCCCTCCACTTT; CDR3: CASRSDRGNSPLHF
J: TRBJ1-2; size: NA; D: TRBD1; V: TRBV7-2; DNA: TGTGCCAGCAGCTTAGATGGGGACAGAAGTGGCTACACCTTC; CDR3: CASSLDGDRSGYTF
J: TRBJ2-5; size: NA; D: NA; V: TRBV27; DNA: TGTGCCAGCAGTTTATCCAGGGATCGGACAGAGACCCAGTACTTC; CDR3: CASSLSRDRTETQYF
J: TRBJ2-3; size: NA; D: TRBD1; V: TRBV6-1; DNA: TGTGCCAGCAGTGAAGGGACAGGAAAGCTCGAGCAGTATTTT; CDR3: CASSEGTGKLEQYF
J: TRBJ2-3; size: NA; D: TRBD2; V: TRBV9; DNA: TGTGCCAGCAGCGCTAGCGGGGGAAACACAGATACGCAGTATTTT; CDR3: CASSASGGNTDTQYF
J: TRBJ2-3; size: NA; D: NA; V: TRBV5-1; DNA: TGCGCCAGCAGCGCACGACAGGTGGAGGGCACAGATACGCAGTATTTT; CDR3: CASSARQVEGTDTQYF
J: TRBJ1-1; size: NA; D: NA; V: TRBV5-6; DNA: TGTGCCAGCAGCCAATATGGGGCCGGGCTGAACACTGAAGCTTTCTTT; CDR3: CASSQYGAGLNTEAFF
J: TRBJ1-3; size: NA; D: NA; V: TRBV9; DNA: TGTGCCAGCAGCGGACAGAGCTCTGGAAACACCATATATTTT; CDR3: CASSGQSSGNTIYF
J: TRBJ2-3; size: NA; D: NA; V: TRBV5-1; DNA: TGCGCCAGCAGCTCGAGTTACAGGGAGGGTACAGATACGCAGTATTTT; CDR3: CASSSSYREGTDTQYF
J: TRBJ2-1; size: NA; D: NA; V: TRBV2; DNA: TGTGCCAGCAGCCCTGACAATGAGCAGTTCTTC; CDR3: CASSPDNEQFF
J: TRBJ1-1; size: NA; D: NA; V: TRBV10-2; DNA: TGCGCCAGCAGTGAGTCTAGACAGTTTACTGAAGCTTTCTTT; CDR3: CASSESRQFTEAFF
J: TRBJ2-1; size: NA; D: TRBD2; V: TRBV19; DNA: TGTGCCAGTAGTCCAACTAGCGGGGGTTACAATGAGCAGTTCTTC; CDR3: CASSPTSGGYNEQFF
J: TRBJ2-2; size: NA; D: NA; V: TRBV7-3; DNA: TGTGCCAGCAGCTTAGAGAGCGGGGAGCTGTTTTTT; CDR3: CASSLESGELFF
J: TRBJ2-2; size: NA; D: NA; V: TRBV7-2; DNA: TGTGCCAGCAGCTTAGAGGGAGGGGGAACCGGGGAGCTGTTTTTT; CDR3: CASSLEGGGTGELFF
J: TRBJ1-2; size: NA; D: NA; V: TRBV2; DNA: TGTGCCAGCAGTGATTATCTAGGTGGCTACACCTTC; CDR3: CASSDYLGGYTF
J: TRBJ1-2; size: NA; D: NA; V: TRBV15; DNA: TGTGCCACCAGCCTACAGGGAAATATTGGCTACACCTTC; CDR3: CATSLQGNIGYTF
J: TRBJ1-2; size: NA; D: TRBD1; V: TRBV5-3; DNA: TGTGCCAGAAGCCGACAGGGATGGGGCGGCTACACCTTC; CDR3: CARSRQGWGGYTF
J: TRBJ2-3; size: NA; D: NA; V: TRBV2; DNA: TGTGCCAGCAGTCACAGGTTAACTGGCACAGATACGCAGTATTTT; CDR3: CASSHRLTGTDTQYF
J: TRBJ2-3; size: NA; D: NA; V: TRBV7-9; DNA: TGTGCCAGCAGCCTCTCCAGCGGGCGAGCTCTGGATACGCAGTATTTT; CDR3: CASSLSSGRALDTQYF
J: TRBJ2-7; size: NA; D: TRBD2; V: TRBV10-3; DNA: TGTGCCATCAGTGAGTCCATCCCGGGGGAGGGGCAGTACTTC; CDR3: CAISESIPGEGQYF
J: TRBJ2-7; size: NA; D: TRBD1; V: TRBV7-2; DNA: TGTGCCAGCAGCTTAAGCACCGGGATAGGGGGCCACGAGCAGTACTTC; CDR3: CASSLSTGIGGHEQYF
J: TRBJ1-3; size: NA; D: TRBD1; V: TRBV2; DNA: TGTGCCAGCATTCTCCGGGACAGGGAAGTGCAGAACACCATATATTTT; CDR3: CASILRDREVQNTIYF
J: TRBJ2-1; size: NA; D: TRBD2; V: TRBV6-5; DNA: TGTGCCAGCAGTTACTCGGCCCTAGCGGGGGTGCGTGAGCAGTTCTTC; CDR3: CASSYSALAGVREQFF
J: TRBJ2-1; size: NA; D: NA; V: TRBV29-1; DNA: TGCAGCGTTGAAGGAATGGCGGGGGCCAAATACAATGAGCAGTTCTTC; CDR3: CSVEGMAGAKYNEQFF
J: TRBJ1-1; size: NA; D: TRBD1; V: TRBV6-4; DNA: TGTGCCAGCAGCAAGACAGGGGGCACTGAAGCTTTCTTT; CDR3: CASSKTGGTEAFF
J: TRBJ1-1; size: NA; D: NA; V: TRBV12-5; DNA: TGTGCTAGTGGCAGGGACACTGAAGCTTTCTTT; CDR3: CASGRDTEAFF
J: TRBJ2-6; size: NA; D: NA; V: TRBV4-1; DNA: TGCGCCAGCAGCCACGAAGGGGGATACGGGGCCAACGTCCTGACTTTC; CDR3: CASSHEGGYGANVLTF
J: TRBJ2-3; size: NA; D: NA; V: TRBV2; DNA: TGTGCCAGCGGTCAGAGCACAGATACGCAGTATTTT; CDR3: CASGQSTDTQYF
J: TRBJ2-2; size: once; D: TRBD1; V: TRBV10-3; DNA: TGTGCCATCAGTGCGGGACAGACAGACACCGGGGAGCTGTTTTTT; CDR3: CAISAGQTDTGELFF
J: TRBJ2-2; size: NA; D: NA; V: TRBV10-3; DNA: TGTGCCATCAGACGGACAGGGACTATTCAAAACACCGGGGAGCTGTTTTTT; CDR3: CAIRRTGTIQNTGELFF